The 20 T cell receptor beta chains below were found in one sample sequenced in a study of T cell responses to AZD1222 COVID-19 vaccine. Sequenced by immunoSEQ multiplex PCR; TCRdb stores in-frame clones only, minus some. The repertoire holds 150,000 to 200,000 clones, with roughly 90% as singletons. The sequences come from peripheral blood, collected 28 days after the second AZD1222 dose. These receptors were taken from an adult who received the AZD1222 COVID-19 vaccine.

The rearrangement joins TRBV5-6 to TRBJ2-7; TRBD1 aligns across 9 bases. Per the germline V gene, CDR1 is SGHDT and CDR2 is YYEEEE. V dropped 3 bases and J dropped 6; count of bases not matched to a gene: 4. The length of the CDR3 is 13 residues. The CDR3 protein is CASSSTGGAEQYF. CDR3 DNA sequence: TGTGCCAGCAGCTCAACAGGGGGCGCCGAGCAGTACTTC.

CDR3 protein: CASSQDSVDEQFF. The CDR3 bases are TGTGCCAGCAGCCAAGATAGTGTGGATGAGCAGTTCTTC. V usage is TRBV3-1 (or the pseudogene TRBV3-2) and J usage is TRBJ2-1; D remains ambiguous. Germline lookup yields CDR1 LGHDT and CDR2 YNNKEL (reference sequence). The CDR3 extends over 13 amino acids. V gave up 0 bases and J gave up 8 bases, with 8 bases separating them.

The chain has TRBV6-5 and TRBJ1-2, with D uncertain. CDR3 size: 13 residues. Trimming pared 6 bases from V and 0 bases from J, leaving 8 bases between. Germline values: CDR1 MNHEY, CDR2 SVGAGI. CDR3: CASRELANYGYTF. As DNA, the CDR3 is TGTGCCAGCAGGGAGTTAGCTAACTATGGCTACACCTTC.

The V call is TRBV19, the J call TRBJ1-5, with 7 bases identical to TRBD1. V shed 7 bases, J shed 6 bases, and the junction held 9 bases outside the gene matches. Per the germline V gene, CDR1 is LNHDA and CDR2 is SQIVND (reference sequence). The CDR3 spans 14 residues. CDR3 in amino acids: CASTPYRGVQPQHF. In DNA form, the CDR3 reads TGTGCCAGTACTCCTTACAGGGGTGTTCAGCCCCAGCATTTT. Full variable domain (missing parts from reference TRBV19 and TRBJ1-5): DGGITQSPKYLFRKEGQNVTLSCEQNLNHDAMYWYRQDPGQGLRLIYYSQIVNDFQKGDIAEGYSVSREKKESFPLTVTSAQKNPTAFYLCASTPYRGVQPQHFGDGTRLSIL.

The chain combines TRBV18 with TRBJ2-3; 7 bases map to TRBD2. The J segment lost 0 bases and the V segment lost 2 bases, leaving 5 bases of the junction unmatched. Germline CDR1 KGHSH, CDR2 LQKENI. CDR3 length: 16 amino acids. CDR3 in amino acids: CASSPATSLSTDTQYF. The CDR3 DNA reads TGTGCCAGCTCACCAGCGACTAGCCTTAGCACAGATACGCAGTATTTT.

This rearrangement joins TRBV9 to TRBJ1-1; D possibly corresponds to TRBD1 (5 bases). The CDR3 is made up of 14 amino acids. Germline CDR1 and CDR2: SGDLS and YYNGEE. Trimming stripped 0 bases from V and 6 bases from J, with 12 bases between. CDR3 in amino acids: CASSVDDRVAEAFF. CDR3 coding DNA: TGTGCCAGCAGCGTAGACGACAGAGTCGCTGAAGCTTTCTTT.

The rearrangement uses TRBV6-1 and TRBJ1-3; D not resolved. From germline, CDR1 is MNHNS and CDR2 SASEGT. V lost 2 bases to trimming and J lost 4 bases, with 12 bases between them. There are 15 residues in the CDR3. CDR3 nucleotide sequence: TGTGCCAGCAGTGAACGGAGAGGTTCCGGAAACACCATATATTTT. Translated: CASSERRGSGNTIYF.

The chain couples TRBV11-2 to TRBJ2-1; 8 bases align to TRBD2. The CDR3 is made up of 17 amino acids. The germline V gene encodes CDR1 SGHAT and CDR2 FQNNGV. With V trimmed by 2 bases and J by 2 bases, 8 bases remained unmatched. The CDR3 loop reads CASSLISRGGTYNEQFF. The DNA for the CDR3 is TGTGCCAGCAGCTTAATTTCTCGCGGGGGGACCTACAATGAGCAGTTCTTC.

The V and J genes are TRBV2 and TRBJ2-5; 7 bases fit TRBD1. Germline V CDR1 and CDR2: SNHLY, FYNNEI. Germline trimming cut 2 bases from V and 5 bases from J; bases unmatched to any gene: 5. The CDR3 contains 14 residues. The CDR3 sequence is CASSERTGLETQYF. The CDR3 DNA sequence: TGTGCCAGCAGTGAACGGACAGGCCTGGAGACCCAGTACTTC.

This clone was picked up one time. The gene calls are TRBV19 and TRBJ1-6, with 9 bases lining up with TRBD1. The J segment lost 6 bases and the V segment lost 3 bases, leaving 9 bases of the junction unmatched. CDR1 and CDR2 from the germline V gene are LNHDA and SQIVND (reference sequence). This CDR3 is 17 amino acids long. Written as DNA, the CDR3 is TGTGCCAGTAGTATCCGCGGATCGGGACAGGGTAATTCACCCCTCCACTTT. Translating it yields CASSIRGSGQGNSPLHF.

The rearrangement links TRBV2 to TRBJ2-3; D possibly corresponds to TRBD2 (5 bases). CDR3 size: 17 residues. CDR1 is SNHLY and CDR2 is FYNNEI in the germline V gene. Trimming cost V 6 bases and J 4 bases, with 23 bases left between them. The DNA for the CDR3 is TGTGCCAGCAGGACCCGGCGTACGGGAACCCAATCAGATACGCAGTATTTT. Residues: CASRTRRTGTQSDTQYF.

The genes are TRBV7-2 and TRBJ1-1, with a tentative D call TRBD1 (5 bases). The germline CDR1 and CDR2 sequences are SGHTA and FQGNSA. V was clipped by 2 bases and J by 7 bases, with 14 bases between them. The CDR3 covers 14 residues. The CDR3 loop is CASSLFRDKGEAFF. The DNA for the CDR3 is TGTGCCAGCAGCTTATTCAGGGATAAGGGTGAAGCTTTCTTT.

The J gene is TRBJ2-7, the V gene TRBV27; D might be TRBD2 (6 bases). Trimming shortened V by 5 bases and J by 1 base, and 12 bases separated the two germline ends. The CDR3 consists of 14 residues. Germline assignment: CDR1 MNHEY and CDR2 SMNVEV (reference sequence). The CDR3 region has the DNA TGTGCCAGCAGTAAACTAGCTTCTTCCTACGAGCAGTACTTC. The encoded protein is CASSKLASSYEQYF.

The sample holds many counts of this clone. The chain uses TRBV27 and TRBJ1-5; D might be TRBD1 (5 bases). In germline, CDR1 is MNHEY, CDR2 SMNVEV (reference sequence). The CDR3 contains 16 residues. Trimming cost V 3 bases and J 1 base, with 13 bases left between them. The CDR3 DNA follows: TGTGCCAGCAGTTTGGGAACAGGATCAAGCAATCAGCCCCAGCATTTT. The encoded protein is CASSLGTGSSNQPQHF.

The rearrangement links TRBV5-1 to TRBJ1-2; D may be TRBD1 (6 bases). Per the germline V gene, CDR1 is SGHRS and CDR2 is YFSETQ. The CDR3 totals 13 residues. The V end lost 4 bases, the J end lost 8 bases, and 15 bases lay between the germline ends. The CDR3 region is CASSPQGGDGYTF. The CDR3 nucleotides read TGCGCCAGCAGCCCTCAAGGGGGAGACGGCTACACCTTC.

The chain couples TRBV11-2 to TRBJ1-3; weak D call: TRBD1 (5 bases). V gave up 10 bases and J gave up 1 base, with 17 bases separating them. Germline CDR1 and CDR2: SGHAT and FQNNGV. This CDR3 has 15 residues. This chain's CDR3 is CATRAVRGSGNTIYF. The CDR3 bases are TGTGCCACCCGGGCTGTCCGGGGGTCTGGAAACACCATATATTTT. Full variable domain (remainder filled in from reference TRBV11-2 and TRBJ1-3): EAGVAQSPRYKIIEKRQSVAFWCNPISGHATLYWYQQILGQGPKLLIQFQNNGVVDDSQLPKDRFSAERLKGVDSTLKIQPAKLEDSAVYLCATRAVRGSGNTIYFGEGSWLTVV.

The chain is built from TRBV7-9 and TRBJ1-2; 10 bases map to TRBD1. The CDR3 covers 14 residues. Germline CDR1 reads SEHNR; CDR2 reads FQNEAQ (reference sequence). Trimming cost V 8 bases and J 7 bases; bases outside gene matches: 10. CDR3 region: CASGDRGRPGGYTF. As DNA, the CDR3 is TGTGCCAGCGGAGACAGGGGGCGCCCTGGTGGCTACACCTTC.

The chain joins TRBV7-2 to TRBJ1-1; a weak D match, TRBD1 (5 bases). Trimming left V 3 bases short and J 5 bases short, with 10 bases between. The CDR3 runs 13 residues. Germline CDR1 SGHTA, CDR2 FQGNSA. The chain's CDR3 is CASSFRGTTEAFF. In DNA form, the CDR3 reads TGTGCCAGCAGCTTTCGGGGGACTACTGAAGCTTTCTTT.

The CDR3 nucleotides are TGTGCCAGTAGCCGGGACACGAACACTGAAGCTTTCTTT. It codes for CASSRDTNTEAFF. The chain combines TRBV19 with TRBJ1-1, with D possibly matching TRBD1 (6 bases). Germline V gene sequence: CDR1 LNHDA, CDR2 SQIVND (reference sequence). This CDR3 is built from 13 residues. The V gene lost 6 bases and the J gene lost 1 base, with 9 bases spanning the gap.

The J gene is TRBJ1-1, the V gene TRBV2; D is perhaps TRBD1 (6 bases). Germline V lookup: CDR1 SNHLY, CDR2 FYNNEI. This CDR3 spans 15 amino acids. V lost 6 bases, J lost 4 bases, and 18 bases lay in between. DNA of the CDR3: TGTGCCAGCAGACCCCGATCGGGGGCCCGCACTGAAGCTTTCTTT. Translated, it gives CASRPRSGARTEAFF.